A selection of T cell receptor beta chains follows, all from one sample in a study of blood T cell repertoires in COVID-19. Profiling relied on immunoSEQ multiplex PCR, and the TCRdb table lists in-frame clones only, not all of them. The table has around 250,000 clones, about nine tenths seen once. Sequenced input: peripheral blood. These receptors all stem from a middle-aged woman who had recovered from COVID-19. The CDR3 runs from the conserved cysteine through the conserved F or W. Each record gives: V gene, clone size, CDR3 length, J gene, D gene, CDR3 DNA, CDR3 protein. D genes are given only for firm matches. Not all rows give a size; the values are once, few, many and, for expanded clones, a class.

TRBV3-1/TRBV3-2	many	15	TRBJ2-2	NA	TGTGCCAGCAGCCGCGGGACGGTTAACACCGGGGAGCTGTTTTTT	CASSRGTVNTGELFF
TRBV5-1	NA	15	TRBJ2-1	TRBD2	TGCGCCAGCAGCTTTTTAGCGGGTAGCTACAATGAGCAGTTCTTC	CASSFLAGSYNEQFF
TRBV5-4	NA	16	TRBJ2-5	NA	TGTGCCAGCAGCCCCAACGGGGGACAGCTCCAAGAGACCCAGTACTTC	CASSPNGGQLQETQYF
TRBV19	NA	14	TRBJ2-1	TRBD2	TGTGCCAGTAGTCCTAGCGGGGGTTACAATGAGCAGTTCTTC	CASSPSGGYNEQFF
TRBV19	NA	15	TRBJ2-1	TRBD2	TGTGCCAGTAGTATAGGTAGCGGGAGTTACAATGAGCAGTTCTTC	CASSIGSGSYNEQFF
TRBV6-5	NA	13	TRBJ2-7	TRBD1	TGTGCCAGCACTTCGGGACAGGGGGACGAGCAGTACTTC	CASTSGQGDEQYF
TRBV24-1	NA	14	TRBJ2-7	TRBD1	TGTGCCACCAGTGAAGGGGACAGTCCCTACGAGCAGTACTTC	CATSEGDSPYEQYF
TRBV11-3	NA	15	TRBJ2-5	NA	TGTGCCAGCAGTCTCACACGACTAGGACAAGAGACCCAGTACTTC	CASSLTRLGQETQYF
TRBV19	NA	16	TRBJ1-4	NA	TGTGCCAGTAGGAAGAGGGGGACGGTCGGCTTTGAAAAACTGTTTTTT	CASRKRGTVGFEKLFF
TRBV11-2	once	13	TRBJ2-2	NA	TGTGCCAGCAACCCCGGGGTTGGCGGGGAGCTGTTTTTT	CASNPGVGGELFF
TRBV3-1/TRBV3-2	NA	14	TRBJ2-7	TRBD1	TGTGCCAGCAGCCAAGCCCCAGGGGGCTGGGAGCAGTACTTC	CASSQAPGGWEQYF
TRBV7-2	few	14	TRBJ1-1	NA	TGTGCCAGCAGCCCCCGAAGGGGAGGGACTGAAGCTTTCTTT	CASSPRRGGTEAFF
TRBV6-2/TRBV6-3	once	15	TRBJ1-2	TRBD1	TGTGCCAGCAGTTACCTTGACAGGGGGATGGATGGCTACACCTTC	CASSYLDRGMDGYTF
TRBV3-1/TRBV3-2	NA	16	TRBJ1-2	TRBD1	TGTGCCAGCAGCCCGTCCGGCGGACAGGGGAACGGTGGCTACACCTTC	CASSPSGGQGNGGYTF
TRBV10-3	NA	15	TRBJ1-6	TRBD1	TGTGCCATCTCTTCCCCAGACAGGGGTAATTCACCCCTCCACTTT	CAISSPDRGNSPLHF
TRBV12-3/TRBV12-4	NA	13	TRBJ2-5	NA	TGTGCCAGCAGACGACCCGGGGGAGAGACCCAGTACTTC	CASRRPGGETQYF
TRBV24-1	NA	15	TRBJ2-1	TRBD2	TGTGCCACCCGAGAGACTAGCCAATCAACCGATGAGCAGTTCTTC	CATRETSQSTDEQFF
TRBV5-5	NA	15	TRBJ1-2	TRBD1	TGTGCCAGCAGCTTGGGGACAGGGTACGACTATGGCTACACCTTC	CASSLGTGYDYGYTF
TRBV9	NA	15	TRBJ2-2	NA	TGTGCCAGCAGCGTAGGAGGGAGTATCACCGGGGAGCTGTTTTTT	CASSVGGSITGELFF
TRBV24-1	NA	16	TRBJ1-5	TRBD1	TGTGCCACCAGTGATCCGGGACAGGGCTCCGGGCAGCCCCAGCATTTT	CATSDPGQGSGQPQHF
TRBV5-5	NA	15	TRBJ2-7	NA	TGTGCCAGCAGCTTGGTCGCAGTCTCAACCTACGAGCAGTACTTC	CASSLVAVSTYEQYF
TRBV27	NA	14	TRBJ2-3	TRBD2	TGTGCCAGCAGAAAAGCGGGAAGCACAGATACGCAGTATTTT	CASRKAGSTDTQYF
TRBV25-1	NA	15	TRBJ2-1	TRBD1	TGTGCCAGCAGTGATTTGGGGACAGTCTACAATGAGCAGTTCTTC	CASSDLGTVYNEQFF
TRBV19	NA	15	TRBJ1-5	NA	TGTGCCAGTAATCCTAGGACAGCTCCGAATCAGCCCCAGCATTTT	CASNPRTAPNQPQHF
TRBV6-4	NA	15	TRBJ2-1	TRBD2	TGTGCCAGCAGTGAGACGGGAGGCTCCTACAATGAGCAGTTCTTC	CASSETGGSYNEQFF
TRBV5-1	NA	18	TRBJ2-2	NA	TGCGCCAGCAGCTTGGAACCCTACACAGCCCCGGGGACCGGGGAGCTGTTTTTT	CASSLEPYTAPGTGELFF
TRBV19	NA	14	TRBJ2-1	TRBD1	TGTGCCAGTAATCCGGGACAGGGGCGGGATGAGCAGTTCTTC	CASNPGQGRDEQFF
TRBV19	few	12	TRBJ2-1	TRBD1	TGTGCCAGCGGCAGGGGGTTCGATGAGCAGTTCTTC	CASGRGFDEQFF
TRBV6-6	NA	14	TRBJ1-3	NA	TGTGCCAGCAGTTTCCCCCGGGGGGGGAACACCATATATTTT	CASSFPRGGNTIYF
TRBV7-9	NA	16	TRBJ1-1	TRBD1	TGTGCCAGCCCGGGTTCGCGGGACAGGGGTTTTGCTGAAGCTTTCTTT	CASPGSRDRGFAEAFF
TRBV6-6	NA	13	TRBJ2-1	NA	TGTGCCAGCAGAGGGCGAGGGGGCAATGAGCAGTTCTTC	CASRGRGGNEQFF
TRBV11-2	NA	17	TRBJ1-3	TRBD1	TGTGCCAGCAGCAAAGGTGGGACAGGCATCTCTGGAAACACCATATATTTT	CASSKGGTGISGNTIYF
TRBV24-1	NA	13	TRBJ1-2	TRBD1	TGTGCCACCAGTGGGGACAGGACGGAGGGCTACACCTTC	CATSGDRTEGYTF
TRBV2	NA	15	TRBJ2-7	NA	TGTGCCAGCAGCAAAAACGTACAGACCTCCTACGAGCAGTACTTC	CASSKNVQTSYEQYF
TRBV19	NA	14	TRBJ1-1	NA	TGTGCCAGTAGTACTCAGGGGTCGAACACTGAAGCTTTCTTT	CASSTQGSNTEAFF
TRBV19	NA	13	TRBJ1-1	NA	TGTGCCAGTAGTACTCAGGGGCACACTGAAGCTTTCTTT	CASSTQGHTEAFF
TRBV5-4	NA	14	TRBJ2-4	TRBD1	TGTGCCAGCAGCCCCGGGACAGGGGCAAACATTCAGTACTTC	CASSPGTGANIQYF
TRBV27	NA	16	TRBJ2-2	NA	TGTGCCAGCAGTTTATATGGCGGAGTGGGCACCGGGGAGCTGTTTTTT	CASSLYGGVGTGELFF
TRBV19	NA	14	TRBJ1-1	NA	TGTGCCAGTAGTATTCCGGGACTAAGGACTGAAGCTTTCTTT	CASSIPGLRTEAFF
TRBV23-1	few	11	TRBJ1-2	NA	TGCGCCAGCAGTCAATCGAGGGGCTACACCTTC	CASSQSRGYTF
TRBV10-3	once	14	TRBJ2-3	NA	TGTGCCATCAGTGAGTTCGGGAGCACAGATACGCAGTATTTT	CAISEFGSTDTQYF
TRBV2	NA	13	TRBJ1-1	NA	TGTGCCAGCAGGGGGGACTACAGCACTGAAGCTTTCTTT	CASRGDYSTEAFF
TRBV4-1	NA	16	TRBJ2-7	TRBD1	TGCGCCAGCAGCCCAGGACAGGGCCTTCTCTCCTACGAGCAGTACTTC	CASSPGQGLLSYEQYF
TRBV7-2	NA	17	TRBJ2-7	TRBD1	TGTGCCAGCAGCTTAGACCGCCAGCCAGGGGGTATCTACGAGCAGTACTTC	CASSLDRQPGGIYEQYF
TRBV5-1	NA	15	TRBJ2-3	NA	TGCGCCAGCAGCTCAGGGGCAGGGGAGACAGATACGCAGTATTTT	CASSSGAGETDTQYF
TRBV7-6	NA	17	TRBJ2-7	NA	TGTGCCAGCAGCTTTGGGACTGGCGGCGCCGGCTCCTACGAGCAGTACTTC	CASSFGTGGAGSYEQYF
TRBV6-6	NA	13	TRBJ1-2	TRBD1	TGTGCCAGCAGTGAGACAGGGGGCGGAAGCTACACCTTC	CASSETGGGSYTF
TRBV5-4	once	12	TRBJ1-1	NA	TGTGCCAGCAGCTTCATCCGACAGGACGCTTTCTTT	CASSFIRQDAFF
TRBV19	few	15	TRBJ1-2	NA	TGTGCCAGTAGTAGTAGGGGATGGGGTGACTATGGCTACACCTTC	CASSSRGWGDYGYTF
TRBV7-9	NA	14	TRBJ1-4	NA	TGTGCCAGCAGCGTGCCAGGGGTTAATGAAAAACTGTTTTTT	CASSVPGVNEKLFF
TRBV18	NA	11	TRBJ1-1	NA	TGTGCCAGCTCCCCCGACACTGAAGCTTTCTTT	CASSPDTEAFF
TRBV28	NA	16	TRBJ2-2	TRBD2	TGTGCCAGCGGCAGACTAGCGGCGATCGATACCGGGGAGCTGTTTTTT	CASGRLAAIDTGELFF
TRBV2	once	15	TRBJ2-7	NA	TGTGCCAGCAGTGAAATGCCAGGGTTGTCCTACGAGCAGTACTTC	CASSEMPGLSYEQYF
TRBV6-1	NA	17	TRBJ1-5	NA	TGTGCCAGCAGTGACCCCCCACAGGGTTCGGGCAATCAGCCCCAGCATTTT	CASSDPPQGSGNQPQHF
TRBV19	once	14	TRBJ2-3	NA	TGTGCCAGTAGTAGGGCTTGGGCAACAGATACGCAGTATTTT	CASSRAWATDTQYF
TRBV29-1	NA	15	TRBJ2-7	TRBD2	TGCAGCGTCGATAGGACTAGCGGGAGTGGGTACGAGCAGTACTTC	CSVDRTSGSGYEQYF
TRBV5-4	NA	16	TRBJ2-5	NA	TGTGCCAGCAGCTTTTGGACTCTAGCTGGGGAAGAGACCCAGTACTTC	CASSFWTLAGEETQYF
TRBV30	NA	14	TRBJ2-7	NA	TGTGCCTGGAGTGTAGTAGCAGGGGCGAGCGAGCAGTACTTC	CAWSVVAGASEQYF
TRBV18	NA	15	TRBJ1-1	NA	TGTGCCAGCTCACCACCGTCAGGGGCGAACACTGAAGCTTTCTTT	CASSPPSGANTEAFF